Below are 16 T cell receptor beta chains sequenced from a single sample in a study of beta chain features in type 1 diabetes. General study findings and limits: All four CD4+ subsets of Type 1 diabetes patients contained TCRB CDR3s that were moderately but significantly shorter.

These receptors have no known antigen. Reverse transcribing all isolated RNA meant expressed TCRB transcripts were sequenced. The repertoire was sequenced with immunoSEQ multiplex PCR; TCRdb's copy has only in-frame clones and lacks some. The profile covers about 120,000 clones, with about a sixth appearing a single time and 2.3% taken by the ten largest. The sample comprised central memory CD4+ T cells from blood. Receptors were obtained from a man younger than 45 with type 1 diabetes.

This clone was counted only a few times. Other DNA sequences in this specimen translate into the identical CDR3. The V and J genes are TRBV7-9 and TRBJ2-1; D is undetermined. This CDR3 contains 13 residues. V was trimmed by 1 base and J by 7 bases, leaving 8 bases between them. Germline CDR1 SEHNR, CDR2 FQNEAQ (reference sequence). The CDR3 region has the DNA TGTGCCAGCAGCTTAGAGGAAGCGAATGAGCAGTTCTTC. Its translation: CASSLEEANEQFF.

The chain uses TRBV13 and TRBJ2-5; D gene ambiguous. The CDR3 contains 13 residues. Germline-derived CDR1 and CDR2 are PRHDT and FYEKMQ (reference sequence). Trimming cost V 7 bases and J 2 bases, with 11 bases left between them. The CDR3 coding sequence is TGTGCCAGCACCCTCCGCGGACAAGAGACCCAGTACTTC. It translates to CASTLRGQETQYF.

This clone came up a few times. This rearrangement joins TRBV19 to TRBJ2-1, with TRBD2 matching over 10 bases. With V trimmed by 7 bases and J by 8 bases, 11 bases remained unmatched. Germline loops: CDR1 LNHDA, CDR2 SQIVND (reference sequence). The CDR3 totals 15 residues. The CDR3 loop reads CASTSPLAGQYEQFF. The CDR3 DNA sequence: TGTGCCAGTACCTCTCCACTAGCGGGGCAGTATGAGCAGTTCTTC.

The chain couples TRBV6-5 to TRBJ2-5; weak D call: TRBD1 (5 bases). Germline V gene data show CDR1 as MNHEY and CDR2 as SVGAGI. The germline V and J ends were trimmed by 5 bases and 5 bases, with 18 bases remaining between them. The CDR3 loop spans 15 amino acids. CDR3 region: CASSRQKGWDETQYF. The CDR3 DNA reads as TGTGCCAGCAGTAGACAGAAGGGATGGGATGAGACCCAGTACTTC.

V gene TRBV9 combines with J gene TRBJ2-3; the D is unclear. The CDR3 runs 15 residues. The V and J ends lost 5 bases and 6 bases respectively, with 19 bases between them. Germline V gene lookup returns CDR1 SGDLS and CDR2 YYNGEE. The DNA of the CDR3 is TGTGCCAGCAGTCCTCACTCCGGGCGCGGCGATACGCAGTATTTT. Translation: CASSPHSGRGDTQYF.

The gene calls are TRBV6-6 and TRBJ2-7; 7 nucleotides match TRBD2. CDR3 length: 14 amino acids. V gave up 4 bases and J gave up 1 base; unmatched junction bases: 4. Germline V CDR1 and CDR2: MNHNY, SVGAGI (reference sequence). The DNA of the CDR3 is TGTGCCAGCAGTTCCCCGGGAGGATCCTACGAGCAGTACTTC. Its translation: CASSSPGGSYEQYF.

This chain uses TRBV5-1 with TRBJ2-2, with TRBD2 matching 8 bases. The germline V gene has CDR1 SGHRS and CDR2 YFSETQ. V dropped 0 bases and J dropped 3; count of bases not matched to a gene: 1. The CDR3 extends over 15 amino acids. Here the CDR3 reads CASSLDGRDTGELFF. CDR3 DNA: TGCGCCAGCAGCTTGGACGGGAGGGACACCGGGGAGCTGTTTTTT.

In this sample, this clone turned up a few times. This chain uses TRBV7-8 with TRBJ1-2; D is uncertain. The CDR3 runs to 16 residues. Per the germline V gene, CDR1 is SGHVS and CDR2 is FQNEAQ. Between the trimmed V and J ends, which lost 2 bases and 5 bases, there was a span of 18 bases. As DNA, the CDR3 is TGTGCCAGCAGCTTAACGCGGCCCGGGGAGGGATATGGCTACACCTTC. This codes for CASSLTRPGEGYGYTF.

In this sample, this clone turned up many times. The gene calls are TRBV5-1 and TRBJ2-3; D call uncertain. Germline CDR1 is SGHRS and CDR2 is YFSETQ. V was shortened by 4 bases and J by 3 bases, with 12 bases between the two germline ends. The CDR3 extends over 14 amino acids. The CDR3 loop is CASSADVVTDTQYF. The CDR3, as DNA: TGCGCCAGCAGCGCTGACGTCGTGACAGATACGCAGTATTTT.

This clone was counted between two and nine times. The chain joins TRBV5-1 to TRBJ2-4; no clear D gene. The germline gives CDR1 SGHRS, CDR2 YFSETQ. The CDR3 extends over 14 amino acids. Trimming removed 0 bases from V and 5 bases from J, with 9 bases in between. The CDR3, as DNA: TGCGCCAGCAGCTTGGGCGCAGGACAAAACATTCAGTACTTC. This translates into CASSLGAGQNIQYF.

This clone was picked up a small number of times. The CDR3 DNA follows: TGTGCCAGCAGAGGACAGCCGACCGGGGAGCTGTTTTTT. Its protein product is CASRGQPTGELFF. The chain has TRBV7-3 and TRBJ2-2, with D possibly TRBD1 on 6 matching bases. The V end lost 6 bases, the J end lost 5 bases, and 10 bases lay between the germline ends. CDR1 is SGHTA and CDR2 is FQGTGA in the germline V gene. The length of the CDR3 is 13 residues. The full variable domain, with the rest looked up from reference TRBV7-3 and TRBJ2-2, is GAGVSQTPSNKVTEKGKYVELRCDPISGHTALYWYRQSLGQGPEFLIYFQGTGAADDSGLPNDRFFAVRPEGSVSTLKIQRTERGDSAVYLCASRGQPTGELFFGEGSRLTVL.

The chain is built from TRBV7-9 and TRBJ2-3, with D unclear. The CDR3 is 15 amino acids. The germline CDR1 and CDR2 sequences are SEHNR and FQNEAQ (reference sequence). Trimming cost V 6 bases and J 0 bases, with 13 bases left between them. The CDR3 nucleotides are TGTGCCAGCAGTTTCATCTTAGGCAGCACAGATACGCAGTATTTT. Its translation: CASSFILGSTDTQYF.

In its sample, this clone was seen many times. This rearrangement joins TRBV4-1 to TRBJ2-5; 9 nucleotides agree with TRBD1. V shed 5 bases and J 0 bases; nucleotides not matched to a gene: 7. The CDR3 is made up of 16 amino acids. The germline V gene encodes CDR1 MGHRA and CDR2 YSYEKL. CDR3 DNA sequence: TGCGCCAGCAGCGGTAGGGACAGGGTGAACCAAGAGACCCAGTACTTC. Encoded protein: CASSGRDRVNQETQYF.

This clone was detected only a few times. This chain joins TRBV7-3 and TRBJ2-3, with D perhaps matching TRBD1 or TRBD2 (5 bases each). Trimming removed 5 bases at V and 10 bases at J, with 19 bases between. The CDR3 is made up of 14 amino acids. The germline gives CDR1 SGHTA, CDR2 FQGTGA. The CDR3 DNA is TGTGCCAGCAGCCCCGGGACCAGCCCTTCGGCGCAGTATTTT. Encoded protein: CASSPGTSPSAQYF.

This clone was observed a handful of times. This sequence joins TRBV7-6 and TRBJ2-3; 7 nucleotides line up with TRBD2. V dropped 5 bases and J dropped 5; count of bases not matched to a gene: 10. This CDR3 comprises 15 residues. Germline CDR1 is SGHVS and CDR2 is FNYEAQ. This chain's CDR3 is CASSPPRGRGDTQYF. Written as DNA, the CDR3 is TGTGCCAGCAGCCCCCCTCGAGGGAGGGGAGATACGCAGTATTTT.

This clone has at least ten counts. The V and J genes are TRBV4-3 and TRBJ1-2; D gene ambiguous. Germline V gives CDR1 LGHNA, CDR2 YSLEER. Trimming took 4 bases from V and 2 from J, leaving 14 bases between them. The CDR3 is 15 amino acids. The CDR3 nucleotides read TGCGCCAGCAGCCCCAGATGGGAACAGAACTATGGCTACACCTTC. This codes for CASSPRWEQNYGYTF.